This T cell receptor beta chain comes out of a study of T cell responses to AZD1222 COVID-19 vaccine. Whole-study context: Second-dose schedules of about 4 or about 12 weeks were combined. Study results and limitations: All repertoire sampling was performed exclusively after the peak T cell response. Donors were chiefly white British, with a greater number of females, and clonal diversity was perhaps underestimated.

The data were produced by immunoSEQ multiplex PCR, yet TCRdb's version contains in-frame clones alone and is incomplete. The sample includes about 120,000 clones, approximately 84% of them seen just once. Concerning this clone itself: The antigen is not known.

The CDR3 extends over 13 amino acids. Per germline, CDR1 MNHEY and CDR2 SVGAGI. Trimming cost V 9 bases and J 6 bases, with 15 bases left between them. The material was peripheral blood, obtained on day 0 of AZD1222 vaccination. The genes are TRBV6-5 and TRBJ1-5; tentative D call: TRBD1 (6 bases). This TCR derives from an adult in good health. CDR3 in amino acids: CASRQEGGQPQHF. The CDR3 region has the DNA TGTGCCAGTCGACAGGAGGGTGGTCAGCCCCAGCATTTT.